These 17 T cell receptor beta chains were all obtained from the same sample, sequenced in a study of cytomegalovirus exposure and HLA in healthy donors. PCR employed 60 Vbeta and 13 Jbeta primers. TCRdb's table, derived via immunoSEQ multiplex PCR, lists solely in-frame clones and lacks some. The table lists about 82,000 clones, around 70% of them singletons. Material: PBMCs. These receptors came from a man aged 55 to 69 in good health and CMV-seronegative.

A single count supports this clone. This rearrangement joins TRBV5-4 to TRBJ2-5, with TRBD2 identical over 12 bases. The CDR3 consists of 15 residues. Trimming at V came to 4 bases and at J to 4 bases, leaving 5 bases not matched to a gene. CDR1 and CDR2 (germline): SGHNT, YYREEE (reference sequence). CDR3 DNA sequence: TGTGCCAGCAGCCTGACTAGCGGGGGAGCAGAGACCCAGTACTTC. This encodes CASSLTSGGAETQYF.

The chain recombines TRBV10-3 with TRBJ2-1; 14 nucleotides match TRBD2. CDR1 and CDR2 from the germline V gene are ENHRY and SYGVKD. The CDR3 loop spans 16 amino acids. V dropped 7 bases and J dropped 9; count of bases not matched to a gene: 11. The CDR3 spells CAINSGTSGRGGEQFF. CDR3 DNA sequence: TGTGCCATCAATTCCGGGACTAGCGGGAGAGGAGGTGAGCAGTTCTTC.

This chain links TRBV7-2 with TRBJ2-3; 12 positions agree with TRBD2. This CDR3 has 16 amino acids. V was pared by 5 bases and J by 2 bases, with 5 bases of the junction left unmatched. Per the germline V gene, CDR1 is SGHTA and CDR2 is FQGNSA. CDR3 sequence reads: CASSISSGGATDTQYF. As DNA, the CDR3 is TGTGCCAGCAGCATATCTAGCGGGGGGGCCACAGATACGCAGTATTTT.

CDR3 residues: CASSSHGQDNYEQYF. The CDR3, as DNA: TGTGCCAGCAGTTCACACGGACAGGACAACTACGAGCAGTACTTC. J is TRBJ2-7 and V is TRBV6-5, with 7 bases fitting TRBD1. The CDR3 runs to 15 residues. The germline V gene has CDR1 MNHEY and CDR2 SVGAGI. Trimming took 4 bases from V and 3 from J; bases not matched to a gene: 9.

The chain is built from TRBV5-1 and TRBJ2-2; a possible D gene is TRBD2 (6 bases). The germline V gene encodes CDR1 SGHRS and CDR2 YFSETQ. The CDR3 is 15 amino acids. V lost 4 bases, J lost 3 bases, and 13 bases lay in between. CDR3 nucleotides: TGCGCCAGCAGCCTTGGAGGGGATGACACCGGGGAGCTGTTTTTT. Protein product: CASSLGGDDTGELFF.

As DNA, the CDR3 is TGCGCCAGCAGCTTGGGACTAGCGGGACTCACAGATACGCAGTATTTT. Its translation is CASSLGLAGLTDTQYF. The chain uses TRBV5-1 and TRBJ2-3; 11 bases are a match to TRBD2. Germline CDR1 is SGHRS and CDR2 is YFSETQ. The V segment lost 0 bases and the J segment 2 bases; nucleotides outside the gene matches: 2. This CDR3 has 16 amino acids.

The rearrangement joins TRBV19 to TRBJ1-5; 10 bases line up with TRBD1. V dropped 5 bases and J dropped 6; count of bases not matched to a gene: 7. The V gene's germline CDR1 is LNHDA and CDR2 SQIVND (reference sequence). The length of the CDR3 is 15 residues. DNA for the CDR3: TGTGCCAGTAGTGCTTCGACAGGGGGCGGTCAGCCCCAGCATTTT. Translated: CASSASTGGGQPQHF.

The rearrangement links TRBV2 to TRBJ1-3, with D possibly matching TRBD1 (5 bases). CDR3 length: 13 amino acids. Germline V lookup: CDR1 SNHLY, CDR2 FYNNEI. V was trimmed by 8 bases and J by 0 bases, leaving 8 bases between them. This CDR3 is CASGRGSGNTIYF. CDR3 DNA sequence: TGTGCCAGCGGAAGGGGCTCTGGAAACACCATATATTTT.

The CDR3 bases are TGCGCCAGCAGCCGCGGGGGACTAGCGGGAGCAGATACGCAGTATTTT. It encodes CASSRGGLAGADTQYF. The chain carries TRBV5-1 and TRBJ2-3; TRBD2 matches at 14 bases. The germline V gene has CDR1 SGHRS and CDR2 YFSETQ. This CDR3 has 16 residues. The V gene end was trimmed by 4 bases and the J gene end by 4 bases; junction bases not matched to a gene: 5.

The sample holds a few counts of this clone. This chain connects TRBV30 to TRBJ1-1; tentative D call: TRBD1 (5 bases). The V gene's germline CDR1 is GTSNPN and CDR2 SVGIG (reference sequence). V was shortened by 3 bases and J by 0 bases, with 11 bases between the two germline ends. The CDR3 runs to 14 residues. The CDR3 loop reads CAWSRRALNTEAFF. DNA for the CDR3: TGTGCCTGGAGCCGCAGGGCCTTGAACACTGAAGCTTTCTTT.

The chain couples TRBV15 to TRBJ2-7; D may be TRBD2 (6 bases). The germline V gene has CDR1 LNHNV and CDR2 YYDKDF (reference sequence). V was shortened by 0 bases and J by 3 bases, with 9 bases between the two germline ends. The CDR3 is made up of 14 amino acids. CDR3 protein: CATSRDRRGYEQYF. In DNA form, the CDR3 reads TGTGCCACCAGCAGAGATCGGAGGGGCTACGAGCAGTACTTC.

The chain couples TRBV5-6 to TRBJ1-2; tentatively, D is TRBD1 (5 bases). The V gene lost 4 bases and the J gene lost 8 bases, with 12 bases spanning the gap. The CDR3 is 12 amino acids. Germline CDR1 is SGHDT and CDR2 is YYEEEE. The CDR3 loop reads CASSLSGEGYTF. CDR3 in DNA: TGTGCCAGCAGCCTCTCGGGGGAGGGCTACACCTTC.

On this clone: This clone may be a read error of a much larger clone one base away. This chain joins TRBV4-3 and TRBJ1-4; TRBD1 aligns across 8 bases. The CDR3 spans 16 residues. The V gene end was trimmed by 0 bases and the J gene end by 8 bases; junction bases not matched to a gene: 8. Looked up from germline, CDR1 is LGHNA and CDR2 is YSLEER. CDR3 protein: CASSQEPGAGGEKLFF. The DNA of the CDR3 is TGCGCCAGCAGCCAAGAGCCCGGGGCAGGGGGCGAAAAACTGTTTTTT.

The V and J genes are TRBV5-6 and TRBJ2-1; D gene uncertain. With 2 bases removed from V and 6 bases from J, the gap between germline ends came to 9 bases. Germline V gives CDR1 SGHDT, CDR2 YYEEEE. The CDR3 consists of 13 residues. CDR3 loop: CASSFPSANEQFF. In DNA form, the CDR3 reads TGTGCCAGCAGCTTTCCAAGCGCCAATGAGCAGTTCTTC.

The V and J genes are TRBV4-3 and TRBJ2-1; D not certain. This CDR3 spans 13 amino acids. In germline, CDR1 is LGHNA, CDR2 YSLEER. Trimming removed 0 bases from V and 9 bases from J, with 9 bases in between. In DNA, the CDR3 is TGCGCCAGCAGCCAAGAAACCGGGTTTGAGCAGTTCTTC. It encodes CASSQETGFEQFF.

The V and J genes are TRBV5-8 and TRBJ2-3, with 8 bases identical to TRBD2. The CDR3 has 15 amino acids. The J segment lost 1 base and the V segment lost 4 bases, leaving 5 bases of the junction unmatched. CDR1 and CDR2 (germline): SGHTS, YDEGEE. DNA for the CDR3: TGTGCCAGCAGCCCGACGGGGGGGGGCACAGATACGCAGTATTTT. It specifies CASSPTGGGTDTQYF.

This sequence joins TRBV4-2 and TRBJ2-7; 11 nucleotides match TRBD2. Trimming took 0 bases from V and 0 from J; bases not matched to a gene: 19. This CDR3 spans 22 amino acids. Germline CDR1 LGHNA, CDR2 YNFKEQ. The CDR3 sequence is CASSQEYSTGLAEPMSSYEQYF. CDR3 nucleotides: TGTGCCAGCAGCCAAGAGTATTCCACGGGACTAGCGGAGCCCATGAGCTCCTACGAGCAGTACTTC.